This T cell receptor (beta chain) stems from a study of blood T cells in healthy people across ages (dated by TCRdb to about 2015). Background on the whole study: Template switching captured roughly one uniquely barcoded TCR beta cDNA molecule per two T cells in model experiments. Age-related changes in TCR beta repertoire diversity were measured in the study by deep sequencing normalized with unique cDNA molecular identifiers. The donors were split into four age groups: young (average 16 years), middle-aged (roughly 40), aged (approximately 60) and long-lived (about 82). Donors of different ages were randomly distributed across sequencing lanes to avoid experimental bias. The study analyzed two additional independent replicas of 1 million unique cDNA reads from the same blood draw for two donors, one aged 18 to 30 and one aged 80 or older. What the work shows at the level of the full study, not this receptor alone: Estimates of total diversity based on one million sequenced T cells were regarded as lower bounds and as underestimates. A strong correlation was found between observed TCR beta diversity and the percentage of naive T cells measured by flow cytometry. Since profiling was done on bulk unsorted PBMCs, naive and antigen-experienced compartments could not be conclusively compared. Observed TCR beta diversity per million T cells fell roughly linearly with age, and a significant reduction was already apparent by age approximately 40. Compared with the aged group, more naive CD4+ T cells, fewer expanded clones and increased TCR diversity were shown by the long-lived group, suggesting age selection. Donor CMV infection status was unknown, potentially confounding age-related changes in expanded clonotypes.

Receptor libraries were prepared by 5' RACE. This sample was sequenced with an Illumina HiSeq 2500. A second PCR of about 7 to 12 cycles was performed with a sample-barcoded 5' primer and a J-beta primer mix. A template-switch 5' adaptor carrying 12 random nucleotides introduced a unique molecular identifier onto each TCR beta cDNA molecule. At least 2.5 million CDR3-containing paired-end reads were obtained from each sample. All of the RNA was converted into first-strand cDNA using the Mint cDNA synthesis kit, with a TRBC-specific oligonucleotide serving as the primer. Following uracil-DNA glycosylase treatment, a first 18-cycle PCR with universal primers M1SS and BC2_uni_R was performed on all cDNA. The authors' pipeline ran thus. For normalization, 1 million high-quality reads were randomly selected from each sample, with every read carrying a distinct molecular identifier. Reads with shared molecular identifiers were discarded instead of being binned into consensus sequences. MiTCR, set to a Q25 quality threshold and the strictest error-elimination algorithm, was used for CDR3 identification, clonotype clustering and error correction. A nonparametric unseen species model using Euler transformation provided a lower-bound estimate of total TCR beta diversity. TCRdb cleaned the public reads at Q25 with fastp, built clones with MiXCR and kept in-frame beta chains. All rows with the same CDR3 protein become a single entry with the most common DNA and genes. For this entry, the V and J calls and clone size follow TCRdb and not the study's own pipeline. In all, the sample holds about 1,500,000 distinct CDR3 sequences, and around 39% of those were seen once. The top ten clones comprise approximately 7.9% of the sample.

About this clonotype itself: Its antigen specificity is not known. No base quality information exists; no much larger clone differs at one position.

The donors were 40 or so Caucasian individuals from Russia, aged roughly 6 to 100 years, who were systemically healthy. Ten milliliters of peripheral blood were drawn from each donor into EDTA-treated Vacutainer tubes. Ficoll-Paque density-gradient centrifugation was used to isolate PBMCs, with at least 6.5 million per sample. Total RNA was extracted from PBMCs with Trizol reagent, with at least 6 micrograms obtained per sample. For every donor, flow cytometry on a PBMC aliquot measured the percentage of naive CD45RAhigh/CD27high T cells. A distance of 15 bases separates the germline ends of V and J, which lose 0 bases and 3 bases respectively. The CDR3 runs 16 residues from the cysteine to the phenylalanine. The read is trimmed to its CDR3 DNA, 48 bases read in frame from base 1. Via the germline V gene, CDR1 is SGDLS and CDR2 YYNGEE.

This clonotype was obtained from a woman aged 18-30 years in good health. The chain couples TRBV9 to TRBJ2-5; D gene: possibly TRBD1, on 6 matching bases. Sequenced sample: blood. CDR3 protein: CASSVAVGGREETQYF. Read as DNA, the sequence is TGTGCCAGCAGCGTAGCTGTAGGGGGAAGGGAAGAGACCCAGTACTTC. The CDR3, completed at both ends by the reference TRBV9 and TRBJ2-5 genes, gives the full variable domain DSGVTQTPKHLITATGQRVTLRCSPRSGDLSVYWYQQSLDQGLQFLIQYYNGEERAKGNILERFSAQQFPDLHSELNLSSLELGDSALYFCASSVAVGGREETQYFGPGTRLLVL.